In this sample, the clone carrying this T cell receptor beta chain turned up a few times. What it binds is unknown. Authors of the study amplified TCR beta CDR3 regions from RNA transcripts. A first-round RT-PCR of the TCR CDR3 used the HTBI primer set. A single record per CDR3 protein comes from TCRdb applying MiXCR to the multiplex PCR reads. This repertoire shows some 490,000 distinct CDR3 sequences, around a fifth found once; its top ten account for 49%. The data are from a study of T cells in Graves' hyperthyroidism and ophthalmopathy. The CDR3 runs to 12 residues. Trimming at V came to 3 bases and at J to 14 bases, leaving 9 bases not matched to a gene. CDR1 is GTSNPN, CDR2 SVGIG, per germline (reference sequence). Study-level points and caveats: Patients with ophthalmopathy were separated from those with stable hyperthyroidism by a 13 V-J model. Also found in blood were most expanded thyroid clonotypes above 0.001.

Subjects with ophthalmopathy showed a Clinical Activity Score no lower than 3, a NOSPECS grade no lower than 4, and a duration shorter than 3 months. Each diagnosis drew on symptoms, thyroxine, TRAb, thyroid ultrasound and orbital computed tomography findings. This TCR derives from a woman in her 70s with Graves' ophthalmopathy. Sequences were obtained from blood. The chain carries TRBV30 and TRBJ2-1; 8 nucleotides agree with TRBD1. The CDR3 DNA is TGTGCCTGGAGCGAGACAGGGGTCCTAGAGTTCTTC. It codes for CAWSETGVLEFF.